Shown below are 5 T cell receptor beta chains from a single sample sequenced in a study of T cells in Graves' hyperthyroidism and ophthalmopathy. There were TCR beta CDR3 regions amplified from RNA transcripts. HTBI primers were the set used in a first-round RT-PCR of the TCR CDR3. TCRdb re-called the multiplex PCR reads with MiXCR, one entry per CDR3 protein. The sample records 500,000 to 600,000 distinct CDR3 sequences, roughly 46% being singletons. Sample: peripheral blood or thyroid tissue (not recorded which). Every receptor here comes from a woman between 18 and 29 years old with Graves' hyperthyroidism.

This clonotype was picked up many times. This chain connects TRBV29-1 to TRBJ1-2; D remains unclear. Germline lookup yields CDR1 SQVTM and CDR2 ANQGSEA. The CDR3 length is 10 residues. V dropped 1 base and J dropped 6 bases, with 3 bases sitting between them. CDR3 loop: CSVEGNGYTF. The CDR3 DNA is TGCAGCGTTGAAGGCAATGGCTACACCTTC.

The gene calls are TRBV6-6 and TRBJ1-5, with 10 bases identical to TRBD1. Losses at the gene ends were 7 bases for V and 13 bases for J; bases not matched to a gene: 7. CDR1 MNHNY and CDR2 SVGAGI come from the germline V gene (reference sequence). This CDR3 region has 12 residues. The CDR3 protein is CASTGTGVPQHF. CDR3 sequence (DNA): TGTGCCAGCACTGGGACAGGGGTACCTCAGCATTTT.

This clonotype was observed at least ten times. This chain uses TRBV6-5 with TRBJ1-2; 7 bases map to TRBD1. V was clipped by 8 bases and J by 7 bases; unmatched bases: 7. This CDR3 is built from 12 residues. The germline V gene encodes CDR1 MNHEY and CDR2 SVGAGI. CDR3 loop: CASQGGYSGYTF. CDR3 DNA: TGTGCCAGCCAGGGGGGGTACTCTGGCTACACCTTC.

This clonotype was seen a handful of times. The chain carries TRBV12-5 and TRBJ2-7; 12 nucleotides line up with TRBD2. In germline, CDR1 is LGHNT, CDR2 FRNRAP. The CDR3 loop spans 17 amino acids. The J segment lost 4 bases and the V segment lost 2 bases, leaving 9 bases of the junction unmatched. In DNA, the CDR3 is TGTGCTAGTGGTTTGCCCCTCGGACTAGCGGGGTTATACGAGCAGTACTTC. It translates to CASGLPLGLAGLYEQYF. Full variable domain (rest looked up from reference TRBV12-5 and TRBJ2-7): DARVTQTPRHKVTEMGQEVTMRCQPILGHNTVFWYRQTMMQGLELLAYFRNRAPLDDSGMPKDRFSAEMPDATLATLKIQPSEPRDSAVYFCASGLPLGLAGLYEQYFGPGTRLTVT.

The sample holds a few counts of this clonotype. The CDR3 protein is CASSQKPGSSYEQYF. As DNA, the CDR3 is TGCGCCAGCAGCCAAAAACCCGGGTCCTCCTACGAGCAGTACTTC. V usage is TRBV4-1 and J usage is TRBJ2-7; the D is unclear. Germline-derived CDR1 and CDR2 are MGHRA and YSYEKL. Trimming pared 2 bases from V and 0 bases from J, leaving 11 bases between. CDR3 length equals 15 residues.